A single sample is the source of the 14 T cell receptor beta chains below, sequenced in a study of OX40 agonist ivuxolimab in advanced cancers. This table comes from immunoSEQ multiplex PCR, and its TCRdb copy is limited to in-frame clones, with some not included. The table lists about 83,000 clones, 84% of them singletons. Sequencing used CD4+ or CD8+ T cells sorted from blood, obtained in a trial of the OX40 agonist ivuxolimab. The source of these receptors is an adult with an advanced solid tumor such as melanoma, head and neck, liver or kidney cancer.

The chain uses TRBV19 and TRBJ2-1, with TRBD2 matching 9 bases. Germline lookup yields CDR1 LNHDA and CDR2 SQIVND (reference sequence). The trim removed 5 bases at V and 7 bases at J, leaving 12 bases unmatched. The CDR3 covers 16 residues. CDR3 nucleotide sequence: TGTGCCAGTAGTCACCCCCCGGGACTAGCATCAAATGAGCAGTTCTTC. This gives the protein CASSHPPGLASNEQFF.

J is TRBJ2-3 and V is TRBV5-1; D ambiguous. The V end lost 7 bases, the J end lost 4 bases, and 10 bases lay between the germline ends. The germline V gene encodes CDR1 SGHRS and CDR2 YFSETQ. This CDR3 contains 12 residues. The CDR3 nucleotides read TGCGCCAGCCGAAAACAGCCAGATACGCAGTATTTT. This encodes CASRKQPDTQYF. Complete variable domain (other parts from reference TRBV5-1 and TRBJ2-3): KAGVTQTPRYLIKTRGQQVTLSCSPISGHRSVSWYQQTPGQGLQFLFEYFSETQRNKGNFPGRFSGRQFSNSRSEMNVSTLELGDSALYLCASRKQPDTQYFGPGTRLTVL.

CDR3 coding DNA: TGTGCCAGCAGCTCCCCTTTGATACCGGAGGGGACCCAGTACTTC. It is translated as CASSSPLIPEGTQYF. The J gene is TRBJ2-5, the V gene TRBV7-9; tentatively, D is TRBD2 (6 bases). The CDR3 consists of 15 residues. V shed 4 bases and J shed 7 bases, with 19 bases lying between them. Germline assignment: CDR1 SEHNR and CDR2 FQNEAQ (reference sequence).

The CDR3 DNA sequence: TGTGCCAGCAGCCAGTCACACATCTTTGCAACTAATGAAAAACTGTTTTTT. Protein sequence: CASSQSHIFATNEKLFF. V is TRBV4-2 and J is TRBJ1-4; D is unclear. The CDR3 extends over 17 amino acids. V lost 3 bases and J 0 bases, leaving 14 bases between the germline ends. Germline V CDR1 and CDR2: LGHNA, YNFKEQ.

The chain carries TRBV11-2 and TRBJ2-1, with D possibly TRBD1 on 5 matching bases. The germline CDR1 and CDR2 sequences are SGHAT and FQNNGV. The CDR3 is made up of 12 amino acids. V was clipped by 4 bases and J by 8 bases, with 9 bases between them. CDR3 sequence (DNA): TGTGCCAGCAGCTCTCAGGGTTATGAGCAGTTCTTC. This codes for CASSSQGYEQFF. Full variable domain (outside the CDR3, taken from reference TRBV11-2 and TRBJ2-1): EAGVAQSPRYKIIEKRQSVAFWCNPISGHATLYWYQQILGQGPKLLIQFQNNGVVDDSQLPKDRFSAERLKGVDSTLKIQPAKLEDSAVYLCASSSQGYEQFFGPGTRLTVL.

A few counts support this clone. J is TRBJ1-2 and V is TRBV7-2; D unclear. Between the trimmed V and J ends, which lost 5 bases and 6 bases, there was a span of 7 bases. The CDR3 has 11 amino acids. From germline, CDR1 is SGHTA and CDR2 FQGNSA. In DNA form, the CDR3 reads TGTGCCAGCAGCGCCTCGGATGGCTACACCTTC. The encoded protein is CASSASDGYTF.

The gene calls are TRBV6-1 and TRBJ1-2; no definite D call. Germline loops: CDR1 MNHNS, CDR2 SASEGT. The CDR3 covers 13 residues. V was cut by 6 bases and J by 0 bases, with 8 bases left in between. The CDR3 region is CASRQLANYGYTF. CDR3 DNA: TGTGCCAGCAGACAGTTAGCTAACTATGGCTACACCTTC.

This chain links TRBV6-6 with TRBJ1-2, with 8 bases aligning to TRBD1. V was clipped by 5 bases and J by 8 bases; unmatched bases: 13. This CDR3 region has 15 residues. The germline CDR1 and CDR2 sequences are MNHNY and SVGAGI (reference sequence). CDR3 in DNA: TGTGCCAGCAGTCCCTTGCCGGGACAGGCCACCGGCTACACCTTC. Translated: CASSPLPGQATGYTF.

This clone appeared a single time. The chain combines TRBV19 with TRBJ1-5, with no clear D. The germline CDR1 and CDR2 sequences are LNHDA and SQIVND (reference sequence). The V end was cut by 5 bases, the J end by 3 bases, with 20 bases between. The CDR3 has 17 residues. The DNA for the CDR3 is TGTGCCAGTAGTCCTCGAGGGCGAGGCGGGTCCAATCAGCCCCAGCATTTT. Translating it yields CASSPRGRGGSNQPQHF.

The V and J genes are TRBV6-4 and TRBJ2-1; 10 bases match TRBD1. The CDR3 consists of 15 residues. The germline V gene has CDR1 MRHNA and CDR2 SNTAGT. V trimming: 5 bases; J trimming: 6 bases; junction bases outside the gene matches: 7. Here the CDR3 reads CASSTGTGVGNEQFF. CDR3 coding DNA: TGTGCCAGCAGTACCGGGACAGGGGTGGGCAATGAGCAGTTCTTC.

Here the CDR3 DNA reads TGTGCCAGCCAGGGTTTCGGAGGCAATCAGCCCCAGCATTTT. It codes for CASQGFGGNQPQHF. The chain joins TRBV6-1 to TRBJ1-5, with D perhaps matching TRBD1 (5 bases). The CDR3 spans 14 residues. Germline V gene sequence: CDR1 MNHNS, CDR2 SASEGT. Trimming cost V 8 bases and J 2 bases, with 13 bases left between them.

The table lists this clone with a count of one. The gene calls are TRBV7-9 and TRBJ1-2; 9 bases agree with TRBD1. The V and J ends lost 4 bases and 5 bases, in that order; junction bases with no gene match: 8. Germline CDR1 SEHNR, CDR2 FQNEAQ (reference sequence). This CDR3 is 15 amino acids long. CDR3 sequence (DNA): TGTGCCAGCAGCTCCTGGGACAGGGCTATTTATGGCTACACCTTC. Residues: CASSSWDRAIYGYTF.

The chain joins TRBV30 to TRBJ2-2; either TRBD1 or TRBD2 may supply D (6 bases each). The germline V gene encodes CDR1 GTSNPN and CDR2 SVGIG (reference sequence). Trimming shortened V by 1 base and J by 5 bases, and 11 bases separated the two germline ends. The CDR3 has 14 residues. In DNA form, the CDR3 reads TGTGCCTGGAGTGCGAGAGGGGGGACCGGGGAGCTGTTTTTT. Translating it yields CAWSARGGTGELFF.

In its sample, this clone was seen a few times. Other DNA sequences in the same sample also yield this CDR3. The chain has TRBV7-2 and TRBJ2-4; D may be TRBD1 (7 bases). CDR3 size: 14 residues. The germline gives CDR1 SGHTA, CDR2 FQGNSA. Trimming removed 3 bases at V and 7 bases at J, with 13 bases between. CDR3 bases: TGTGCCAGCAGCTTGGGGCCAGGGGGGAACATTCAGTACTTC. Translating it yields CASSLGPGGNIQYF.